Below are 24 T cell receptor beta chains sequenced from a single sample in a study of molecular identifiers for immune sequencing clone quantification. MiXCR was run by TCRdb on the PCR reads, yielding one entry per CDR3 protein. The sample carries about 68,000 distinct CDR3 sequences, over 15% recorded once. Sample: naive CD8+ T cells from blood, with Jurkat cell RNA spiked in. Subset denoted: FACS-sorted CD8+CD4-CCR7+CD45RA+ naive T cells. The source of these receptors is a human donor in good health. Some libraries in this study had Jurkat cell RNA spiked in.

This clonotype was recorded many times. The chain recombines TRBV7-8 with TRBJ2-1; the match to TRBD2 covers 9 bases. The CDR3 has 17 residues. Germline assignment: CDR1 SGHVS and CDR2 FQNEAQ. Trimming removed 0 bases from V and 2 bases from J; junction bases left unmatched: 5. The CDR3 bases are TGTGCCAGCAGCTTAGCGCGTCGCGGGAGGGCCTACAATGAGCAGTTCTTC. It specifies CASSLARRGRAYNEQFF.

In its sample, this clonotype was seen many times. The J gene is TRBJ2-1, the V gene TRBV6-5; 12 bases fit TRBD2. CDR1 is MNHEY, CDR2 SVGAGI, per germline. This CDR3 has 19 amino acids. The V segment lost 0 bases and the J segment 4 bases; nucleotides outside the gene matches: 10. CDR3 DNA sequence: TGTGCCAGCAGTTACTCGAGACTAGCGGGAGATGGCCCGTACAATGAGCAGTTCTTC. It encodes CASSYSRLAGDGPYNEQFF.

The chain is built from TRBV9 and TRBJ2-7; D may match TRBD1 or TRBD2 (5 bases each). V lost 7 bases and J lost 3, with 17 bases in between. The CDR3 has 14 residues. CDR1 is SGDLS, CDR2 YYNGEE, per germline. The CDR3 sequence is CASGTGTVSYEQYF. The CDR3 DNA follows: TGTGCCAGCGGGACCGGGACGGTTAGCTACGAGCAGTACTTC.

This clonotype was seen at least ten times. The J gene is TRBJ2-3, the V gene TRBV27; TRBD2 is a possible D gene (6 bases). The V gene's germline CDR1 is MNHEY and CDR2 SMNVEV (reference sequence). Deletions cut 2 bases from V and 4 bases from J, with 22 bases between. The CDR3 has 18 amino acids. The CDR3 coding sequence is TGTGCCAGCAGTTTAAATGCCCCGGACTATACCCGGGCAGATACGCAGTATTTT. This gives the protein CASSLNAPDYTRADTQYF.

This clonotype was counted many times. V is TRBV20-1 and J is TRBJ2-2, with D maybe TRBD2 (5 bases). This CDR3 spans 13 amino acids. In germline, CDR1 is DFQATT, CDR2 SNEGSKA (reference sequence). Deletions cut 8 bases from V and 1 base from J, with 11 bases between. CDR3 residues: CSSQSGNTGELFF. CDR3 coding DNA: TGCAGTAGCCAGAGCGGGAACACCGGGGAGCTGTTTTTT.

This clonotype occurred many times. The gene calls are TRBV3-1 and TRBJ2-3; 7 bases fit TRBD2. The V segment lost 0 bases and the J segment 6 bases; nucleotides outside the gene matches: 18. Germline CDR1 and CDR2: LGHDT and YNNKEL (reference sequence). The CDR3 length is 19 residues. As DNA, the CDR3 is TGTGCCAGCAGCCAAGATGGAGTAGGGCCTAGCGGAGGGGAGGATACGCAGTATTTT. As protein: CASSQDGVGPSGGEDTQYF.

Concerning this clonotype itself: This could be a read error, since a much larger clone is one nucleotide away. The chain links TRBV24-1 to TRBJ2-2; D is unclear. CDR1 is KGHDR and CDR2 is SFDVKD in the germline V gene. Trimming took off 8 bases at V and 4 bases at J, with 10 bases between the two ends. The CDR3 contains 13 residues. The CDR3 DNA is TGTGCCACCACGCAAGCGAGCACCGGGGAGCTGTTTTTT. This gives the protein CATTQASTGELFF.

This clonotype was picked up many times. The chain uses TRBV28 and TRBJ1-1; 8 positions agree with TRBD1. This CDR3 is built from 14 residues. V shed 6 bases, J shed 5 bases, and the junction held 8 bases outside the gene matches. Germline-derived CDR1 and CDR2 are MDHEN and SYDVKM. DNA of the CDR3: TGTGCCAGCAGATGGACGGGACAGGTGACTGAAGCTTTCTTT. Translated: CASRWTGQVTEAFF.

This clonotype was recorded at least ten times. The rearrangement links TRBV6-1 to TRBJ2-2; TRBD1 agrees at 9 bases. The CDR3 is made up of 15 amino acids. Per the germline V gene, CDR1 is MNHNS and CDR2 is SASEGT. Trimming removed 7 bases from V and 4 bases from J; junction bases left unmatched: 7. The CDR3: CASIPRDRATGELFF. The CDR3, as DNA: TGTGCCAGCATCCCCCGGGACAGGGCCACCGGGGAGCTGTTTTTT.

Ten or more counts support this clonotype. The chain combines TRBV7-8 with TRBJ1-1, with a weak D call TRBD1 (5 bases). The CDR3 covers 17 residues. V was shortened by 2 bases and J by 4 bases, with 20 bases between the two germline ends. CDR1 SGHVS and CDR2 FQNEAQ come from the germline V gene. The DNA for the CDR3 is TGTGCCAGCAGCTTAACCCATACCCCGGGGCAAGGCACTGAAGCTTTCTTT. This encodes CASSLTHTPGQGTEAFF.

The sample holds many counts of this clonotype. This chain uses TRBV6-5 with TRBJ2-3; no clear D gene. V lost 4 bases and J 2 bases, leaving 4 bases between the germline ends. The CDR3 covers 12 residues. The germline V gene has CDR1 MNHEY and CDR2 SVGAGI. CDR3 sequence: CASSSNTDTQYF. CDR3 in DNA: TGTGCCAGCAGTTCGAACACAGATACGCAGTATTTT.

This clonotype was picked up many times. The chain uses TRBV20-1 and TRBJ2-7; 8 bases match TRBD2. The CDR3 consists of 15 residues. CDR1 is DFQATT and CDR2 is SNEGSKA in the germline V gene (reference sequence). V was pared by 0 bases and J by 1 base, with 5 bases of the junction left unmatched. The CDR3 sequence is CSARDLAGRSYEQYF. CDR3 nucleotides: TGCAGTGCTAGAGATTTAGCGGGAAGATCCTACGAGCAGTACTTC.

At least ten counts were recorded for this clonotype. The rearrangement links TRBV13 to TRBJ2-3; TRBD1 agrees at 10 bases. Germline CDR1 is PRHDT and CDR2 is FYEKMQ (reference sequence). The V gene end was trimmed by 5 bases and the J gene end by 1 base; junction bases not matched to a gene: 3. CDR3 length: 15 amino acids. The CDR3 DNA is TGTGCCAGCAGCACCGGACAGGGGGGCACAGATACGCAGTATTTT. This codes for CASSTGQGGTDTQYF.

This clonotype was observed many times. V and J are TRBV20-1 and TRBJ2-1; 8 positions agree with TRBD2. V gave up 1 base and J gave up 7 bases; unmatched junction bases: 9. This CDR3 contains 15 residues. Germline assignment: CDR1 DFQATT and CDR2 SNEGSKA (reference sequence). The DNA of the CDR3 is TGCAGTGCTAGAGGACCGGGAGGGCCACGGAATGAGCAGTTCTTC. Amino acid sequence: CSARGPGGPRNEQFF.

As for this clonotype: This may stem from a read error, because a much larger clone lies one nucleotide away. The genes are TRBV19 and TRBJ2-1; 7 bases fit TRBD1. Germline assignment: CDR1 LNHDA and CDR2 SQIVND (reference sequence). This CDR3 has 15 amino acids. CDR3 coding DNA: TGTGCCAGTAGTATTTTTGGGACAGATTACAGTGAGCAGTTCTTC. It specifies CASSIFGTDYSEQFF.

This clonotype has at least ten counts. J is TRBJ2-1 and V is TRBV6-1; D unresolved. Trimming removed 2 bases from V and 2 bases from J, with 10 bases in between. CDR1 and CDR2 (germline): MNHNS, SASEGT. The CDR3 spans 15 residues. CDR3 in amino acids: CASSESPGTYNEQFF. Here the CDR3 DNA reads TGTGCCAGCAGTGAATCCCCTGGGACCTACAATGAGCAGTTCTTC.

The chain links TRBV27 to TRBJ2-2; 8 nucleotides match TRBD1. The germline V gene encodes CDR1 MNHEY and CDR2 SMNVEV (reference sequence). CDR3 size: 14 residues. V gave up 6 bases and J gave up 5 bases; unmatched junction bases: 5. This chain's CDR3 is CASRTRGQTGELFF. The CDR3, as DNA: TGTGCCAGCAGAACCAGGGGGCAGACCGGGGAGCTGTTTTTT.

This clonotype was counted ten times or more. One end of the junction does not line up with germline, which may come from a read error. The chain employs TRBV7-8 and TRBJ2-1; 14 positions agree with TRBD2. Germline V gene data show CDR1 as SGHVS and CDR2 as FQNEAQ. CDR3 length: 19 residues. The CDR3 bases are TGTGCCAGCAGATTAGCGGGACTAGCGGGGGTAGGGATCTACAATGAGCAGTTCTTC. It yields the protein CASRLAGLAGVGIYNEQFF.

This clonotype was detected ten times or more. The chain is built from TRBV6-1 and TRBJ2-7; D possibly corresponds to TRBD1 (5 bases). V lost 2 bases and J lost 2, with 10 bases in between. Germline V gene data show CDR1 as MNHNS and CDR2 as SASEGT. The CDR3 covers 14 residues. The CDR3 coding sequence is TGTGCCAGCAGTGAATTCCAGGGAACCTACGAGCAGTACTTC. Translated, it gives CASSEFQGTYEQYF.

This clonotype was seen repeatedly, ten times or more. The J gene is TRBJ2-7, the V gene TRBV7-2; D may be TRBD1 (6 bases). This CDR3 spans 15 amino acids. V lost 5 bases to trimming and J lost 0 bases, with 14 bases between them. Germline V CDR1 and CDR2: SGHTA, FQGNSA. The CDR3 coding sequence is TGTGCCAGCAGCCCAAGGACAGTGAGCTCCTACGAGCAGTACTTC. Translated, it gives CASSPRTVSSYEQYF.

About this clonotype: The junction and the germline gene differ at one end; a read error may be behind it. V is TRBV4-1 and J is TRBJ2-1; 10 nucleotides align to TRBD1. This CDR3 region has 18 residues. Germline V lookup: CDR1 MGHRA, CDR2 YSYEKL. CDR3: CASSLRTGGQGSHNEQFF. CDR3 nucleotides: TGCGCCAGCAGCCTTCGGACAGGGGGTCAAGGCTCCCACAATGAGCAGTTCTTC.

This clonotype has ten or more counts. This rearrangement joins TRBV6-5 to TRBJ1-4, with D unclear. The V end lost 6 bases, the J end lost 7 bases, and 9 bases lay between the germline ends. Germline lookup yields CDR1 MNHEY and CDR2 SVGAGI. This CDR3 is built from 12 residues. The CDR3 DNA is TGTGCCAGCAGCTCCGACCGTGAAAAACTGTTTTTT. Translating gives CASSSDREKLFF.

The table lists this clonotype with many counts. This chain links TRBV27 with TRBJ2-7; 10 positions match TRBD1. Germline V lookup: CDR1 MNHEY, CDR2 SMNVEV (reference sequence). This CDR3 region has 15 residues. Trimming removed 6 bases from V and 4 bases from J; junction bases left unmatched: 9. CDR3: CASSFGTGAAYEQYF. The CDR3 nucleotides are TGTGCCAGCAGCTTTGGGACAGGGGCAGCATACGAGCAGTACTTC.

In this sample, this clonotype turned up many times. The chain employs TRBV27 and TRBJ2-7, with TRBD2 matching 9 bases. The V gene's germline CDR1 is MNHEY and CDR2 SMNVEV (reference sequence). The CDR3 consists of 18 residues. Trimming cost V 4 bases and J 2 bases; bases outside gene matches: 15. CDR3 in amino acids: CASSSGGVAGASPYEQYF. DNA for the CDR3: TGTGCCAGCAGTTCTGGTGGAGTAGCGGGAGCCTCACCCTACGAGCAGTACTTC.